This T cell receptor (beta chain) emerged from a study of blood T cell repertoires in COVID-19. V was clipped by 3 bases and J by 5 bases; unmatched bases: 6. CDR3 size: 16 residues. Germline CDR1 reads SGHNT; CDR2 reads YENEEA. Original processing notes: Quantification of nucleated cells was approximated via reference gene primer amplification. Here immunoSEQ multiplex PCR was the method, and the copy in TCRdb shows in-frame clones only, minus some. That table supplies the V and J calls and clone size; D and trimming were determined from the DNA. Seen here are 250,000 or so clones, about 88% observed once, and the top ten hold about 4.5%.

The chain recombines TRBV11-3 with TRBJ2-2, with 10 bases that match TRBD2. The sample comprised peripheral blood. The clonotype comes from a woman in her forties who had recovered from COVID-19. The CDR3 DNA reads TGTGCCAGCAGCTTGAGTCTAGCGGGAGCAACCGGGGAGCTGTTTTTT. Translating it yields CASSLSLAGATGELFF.